What follows are 15 T cell receptor beta chains derived from one specimen sequenced in a study of regulatory T cells in long-lasting Graves disease. Time point here: newly diagnosed GD, antithyroid drugs for less than 3 months. Preparation of the TCR library used RNA extracted from PBMCs. To make TCR beta libraries, researchers used iRepertoire HTBI primers and Arm-PCR of CDR3 regions. TCRdb redid the calling of the multiplex PCR reads with MiXCR, one entry per CDR3 protein. The table includes a few hundred thousand distinct CDR3 sequences, 10% to 15% detected once. These same data were also listed under a study on T cells in Graves' hyperthyroidism and ophthalmopathy.

Specimen: peripheral blood mononuclear cells (PBMCs), collected at new diagnosis, from a patient treated with antithyroid drugs. Receptors were obtained from a woman aged 18 to 35 with Graves disease.

There are many counts of this clonotype. The chain is built from TRBV20-1 and TRBJ1-1, with a possible D match to TRBD1 (5 bases). This CDR3 has 14 residues. Trimming pared 5 bases from V and 4 bases from J, leaving 17 bases between. Germline V gene lookup returns CDR1 DFQATT and CDR2 SNEGSKA (reference sequence). CDR3 sequence reads: CSADSREVATEAFF. The CDR3 region has the DNA TGCAGTGCTGACTCCAGGGAAGTCGCCACTGAAGCTTTCTTT.

This clonotype was observed a handful of times. This sequence joins TRBV11-1 and TRBJ2-4, with 8 bases that match TRBD1. From germline, CDR1 is SGHAT and CDR2 FQDESV (reference sequence). V shed 3 bases and J 5 bases; nucleotides not matched to a gene: 6. CDR3 length: 15 residues. CDR3 sequence (DNA): TGTGCCAGCAGCTTTCCAGGGGGCGGAGAAAACATTCAGTACTTC. It translates to CASSFPGGGENIQYF.

This clonotype was detected many times. V usage is TRBV11-2 and J usage is TRBJ2-3, with 8 bases identical to TRBD1. This CDR3 comprises 16 residues. Germline V lookup: CDR1 SGHAT, CDR2 FQNNGV. V lost 2 bases, J lost 4 bases, and 8 bases stayed unmatched. CDR3 nucleotides: TGTGCCAGCAGCTTACGCGGACAGGGCATCGCAGATACGCAGTATTTT. Translated, it gives CASSLRGQGIADTQYF.

This clonotype was picked up a small number of times. This rearrangement joins TRBV7-8 to TRBJ2-3; D might be TRBD1 (5 bases). The V and J ends lost 5 bases and 4 bases respectively, with 13 bases between them. This CDR3 has 14 amino acids. The germline V gene has CDR1 SGHVS and CDR2 FQNEAQ. The DNA of the CDR3 is TGTGCCAGCAGCCCCAGGGATATGGCAGATACGCAGTATTTT. It encodes CASSPRDMADTQYF.

This clonotype came up many times. This chain connects TRBV14 to TRBJ2-7; possible D gene TRBD1, 6 bases. V was cut by 0 bases and J by 5 bases, with 14 bases left in between. Germline V gene lookup returns CDR1 SGHDN and CDR2 FVKESK. CDR3 length: 15 residues. In DNA, the CDR3 is TGTGCCAGCAGCCAAGATGGACAGCGGTGGGACGAGCAGTACTTC. The encoded protein is CASSQDGQRWDEQYF.

This clonotype was detected ten times or more. The chain links TRBV20-1 to TRBJ1-2; D gene unclear. Germline V gene sequence: CDR1 DFQATT, CDR2 SNEGSKA (reference sequence). This CDR3 has 13 residues. The ends were cut back, 0 bases at V and 4 bases at J, with 9 bases in the middle. The CDR3 DNA is TGCAGTGCTAGAGAGATCAGGTCCTATGGCTACACCTTC. Translated: CSAREIRSYGYTF.

CDR3 nucleotides: TGTGCCAGTAGTACCCAGGGGGCTTCCTACAATGAGCAGTTCTTC. Translating it yields CASSTQGASYNEQFF. The chain uses TRBV19 and TRBJ2-1, with 8 positions matching TRBD1. This CDR3 is 15 amino acids long. Germline V lookup: CDR1 LNHDA, CDR2 SQIVND (reference sequence). Unmatched junction bases numbered 3, after V lost 4 bases and J lost 1 base.

In its sample, this clonotype was seen once. V usage is TRBV2 and J usage is TRBJ2-5; 8 bases are shared with TRBD2. The CDR3 length is 16 residues. The germline V gene has CDR1 SNHLY and CDR2 FYNNEI. The junction had 6 bases not matched to a gene; V was cut back by 3 bases and J by 0 bases. The CDR3 coding sequence is TGTGCCAGCAGTGAGGGTAGCGGGGCGTACCAAGAGACCCAGTACTTC. Protein product: CASSEGSGAYQETQYF.

This clonotype came up many times. V is TRBV2 and J is TRBJ2-1; 10 bases map to TRBD2. V lost 3 bases and J lost 5; bases outside the gene matches: 4. Germline V lookup: CDR1 SNHLY, CDR2 FYNNEI. The CDR3 contains 15 residues. Here the CDR3 reads CASSEGLARDNEQFF. As DNA, the CDR3 is TGTGCCAGCAGTGAGGGACTAGCGCGGGACAATGAGCAGTTCTTC.

This clonotype was seen at least ten times. The chain is built from TRBV28 and TRBJ1-1; D uncertain. V gave up 5 bases and J gave up 7 bases, with 14 bases separating them. Germline CDR1 and CDR2: MDHEN and SYDVKM. This CDR3 comprises 13 residues. In DNA form, the CDR3 reads TGTGCCAGCAGTCTGACTGAGGCCGTTGAAGCTTTCTTT. Its protein product is CASSLTEAVEAFF.

A word on this clonotype: It is likely a read error: a sequence one base away is far more abundant. The chain has TRBV6-2 or TRBV6-3 and TRBJ2-3; 11 bases fit TRBD2. The end of the DNA is better explained by TRBJ2-1, so the J call may be wrong. The CDR3 is 16 amino acids. Germline CDR1 is MNHEY and CDR2 is SVGEGT. This CDR3 is CASRDRTSGPYNEQFF. CDR3 coding DNA: TGTGCCAGCAGAGACCGGACTAGCGGGCCCTACAATGAGCAGTTCTTC.

The sample holds many counts of this clonotype. The chain joins TRBV5-1 to TRBJ1-3, with a weak D call TRBD1 (5 bases). In germline, CDR1 is SGHRS, CDR2 YFSETQ. The CDR3 has 14 residues. The V end lost 0 bases, the J end lost 1 base, and 5 bases lay between the germline ends. DNA of the CDR3: TGCGCCAGCAGCTTGGAGGGGTCTGGAAACACCATATATTTT. Its translation: CASSLEGSGNTIYF. Complete variable domain (other parts from reference TRBV5-1 and TRBJ1-3): KAGVTQTPRYLIKTRGQQVTLSCSPISGHRSVSWYQQTPGQGLQFLFEYFSETQRNKGNFPGRFSGRQFSNSRSEMNVSTLELGDSALYLCASSLEGSGNTIYFGEGSWLTVV.

The sample holds many counts of this clonotype. This chain's CDR3 is CASSEPGLAVYEQYV. CDR3 sequence (DNA): TGTGCCAGCAGTGAGCCGGGACTAGCGGTTTACGAGCAGTACGTC. The V and J genes are TRBV6-2 or TRBV6-3 and TRBJ2-7, with 11 positions matching TRBD2. The germline V gene encodes CDR1 MNHEY and CDR2 SVGEGT. The junction had 7 bases not matched to a gene; V was cut back by 5 bases and J by 4 bases. There are 15 residues in the CDR3.

This clonotype was counted ten times or more. The rearrangement uses TRBV27 and TRBJ1-1; TRBD1 might be the D (6 bases). The germline gives CDR1 MNHEY, CDR2 SMNVEV (reference sequence). Trimming removed 4 bases from V and 7 bases from J, with 19 bases in between. This CDR3 is 15 amino acids long. This CDR3 reads CASSYRRGGSFEAFF. CDR3 sequence (DNA): TGTGCCAGCAGTTACCGTCGTGGGGGCAGCTTTGAAGCTTTCTTT.

V and J are TRBV7-6 and TRBJ2-3, with D tentatively TRBD2 (5 bases). CDR3 length: 15 residues. V lost 3 bases and J 0 bases, leaving 10 bases between the germline ends. Germline V gives CDR1 SGHVS, CDR2 FNYEAQ. The CDR3 protein is CASSFGLSSTDTQYF. In DNA form, the CDR3 reads TGTGCCAGCAGCTTCGGACTTTCTAGCACAGATACGCAGTATTTT.